These 29 T cell receptor beta chains came from one sample sequenced in a study of fetal regulatory T cell absence and autoimmunity. Data came from immunoSEQ multiplex PCR; TCRdb stores just in-frame clones and leaves some out. The sample lists 85,000 to 100,000 clones; roughly 70% were seen once. Source material: pancreas tissue. All receptors come from a male donor with IPEX syndrome.

The chain carries TRBV28 and TRBJ1-5; TRBD1 might be the D (6 bases). V dropped 0 bases and J dropped 2 bases, with 11 bases sitting between them. CDR3 length: 16 residues. Germline CDR1 and CDR2: MDHEN and SYDVKM. Here the CDR3 DNA reads TGTGCCAGCAGTTTATGGGGGAAGGGGGGCAATCAGCCCCAGCATTTT. This gives the protein CASSLWGKGGNQPQHF.

The table lists this clone with a count of one. V usage is TRBV10-1 and J usage is TRBJ1-1; D uncertain. V lost 4 bases and J lost 1, with 10 bases in between. CDR1 and CDR2 (germline): WNHNN, SYGVQD (reference sequence). The CDR3 covers 14 residues. DNA for the CDR3: TGCGCCAGCAGTGGGTCAAGCAGGAACACTGAAGCTTTCTTT. It encodes CASSGSSRNTEAFF.

This chain joins TRBV6-1 and TRBJ2-3; no firm D call. CDR3 length equals 13 residues. Germline CDR1 and CDR2: MNHNS and SASEGT. Trimming removed 0 bases from V and 8 bases from J, with 9 bases in between. The CDR3 loop reads CASSEARGTTQYF. CDR3 bases: TGTGCCAGCAGTGAAGCCCGTGGTACTACGCAGTATTTT.

This clone appeared a few times. The chain joins TRBV18 to TRBJ2-7, with 11 nucleotides matching TRBD1. Germline V gene data show CDR1 as KGHSH and CDR2 as LQKENI. CDR3 length: 14 residues. J gave up 3 bases and V 3 bases, and 1 base lay outside the gene matches. The CDR3, as DNA: TGTGCCAGCTCACCCGGGACAGGGGGCTACGAGCAGTACTTC. It specifies CASSPGTGGYEQYF. The full variable domain, completed using reference TRBV18 and TRBJ2-7, is NAGVMQNPRHLVRRRGQEARLRCSPMKGHSHVYWYRQLPEEGLKFMVYLQKENIIDESGMPKERFSAEFPKEGPSILRIQQVVRGDSAAYFCASSPGTGGYEQYFGPGTRLTVT.

The chain couples TRBV30 to TRBJ1-4; D may be TRBD1 (6 bases). The CDR3 has 15 amino acids. Looked up from germline, CDR1 is GTSNPN and CDR2 is SVGIG (reference sequence). Trimming left V 3 bases short and J 3 bases short, with 14 bases between. The chain's CDR3 is CAWRWGGLANEKLFF. The DNA for the CDR3 is TGTGCCTGGAGGTGGGGGGGGCTTGCTAATGAAAAACTGTTTTTT.

The V gene is TRBV27, the J gene TRBJ2-4; D unclear. The CDR3 contains 15 residues. V lost 3 bases to trimming and J lost 0 bases, with 9 bases between them. Per the germline V gene, CDR1 is MNHEY and CDR2 is SMNVEV (reference sequence). CDR3 nucleotide sequence: TGTGCCAGCAGTTTGGGCTGGCCAGCCAAAAACATTCAGTACTTC. As protein: CASSLGWPAKNIQYF.

The gene calls are TRBV2 and TRBJ2-6; D gene uncertain. Trimming cost V 8 bases and J 2 bases, with 19 bases left between them. Germline V gene sequence: CDR1 SNHLY, CDR2 FYNNEI. This CDR3 comprises 17 residues. The CDR3 nucleotides read TGTGCCAGCTCAATGCGGCACCCCGCGGCTGGGGCCAACGTCCTGACTTTC. Translated: CASSMRHPAAGANVLTF.

This chain links TRBV6-1 with TRBJ1-2; no clear D. This CDR3 is built from 11 residues. Trimming removed 8 bases at V and 3 bases at J, with 7 bases between. The germline CDR1 and CDR2 sequences are MNHNS and SASEGT. The CDR3 spells CASEGHYGYTF. CDR3 nucleotides: TGTGCCAGCGAGGGCCACTATGGCTACACCTTC.

This clone occurred a few times. The chain uses TRBV18 and TRBJ2-3, with 10 bases fitting TRBD1. This CDR3 is 16 amino acids long. The V and J ends lost 5 bases and 0 bases, in that order; junction bases with no gene match: 5. From germline, CDR1 is KGHSH and CDR2 LQKENI. CDR3 sequence: CASSRDRGASTDTQYF. CDR3 coding DNA: TGTGCCAGCTCAAGGGACAGGGGAGCAAGCACAGATACGCAGTATTTT.

The rearrangement joins TRBV4-1 to TRBJ2-5, with TRBD2 matching over 12 bases. Germline CDR1 is MGHRA and CDR2 is YSYEKL. V trimming: 1 base; J trimming: 1 base; junction bases outside the gene matches: 13. The CDR3 has 20 amino acids. CDR3: CASSQGPPASGGGPQETQYF. CDR3 nucleotide sequence: TGCGCCAGCAGCCAAGGCCCTCCGGCTAGCGGGGGGGGTCCCCAAGAGACCCAGTACTTC.

The rearrangement joins TRBV15 to TRBJ2-1; no reliable D call. The ends were cut back, 1 base at V and 4 bases at J, with 2 bases in the middle. Per the germline V gene, CDR1 is LNHNV and CDR2 is YYDKDF (reference sequence). This CDR3 has 12 amino acids. Here the CDR3 DNA reads TGTGCCACCAGCAGAGGGTACAATGAGCAGTTCTTC. Protein sequence: CATSRGYNEQFF.

A note on this clone: This may come from a read error, since a much larger clone is one base off. Other DNA sequences from this sample encode an identical CDR3 as well. This chain connects TRBV7-2 to TRBJ1-2; possible D gene TRBD1, 6 bases. Trimming took 0 bases from V and 4 from J, leaving 6 bases between them. Germline CDR1 and CDR2: SGHTA and FQGNSA. CDR3 length: 13 residues. The chain's CDR3 is CASSLAGGYGYTF. In DNA, the CDR3 is TGTGCCAGCAGCTTAGCAGGGGGCTATGGCTACACCTTC.

This clone was recorded a few times. V usage is TRBV19 and J usage is TRBJ2-7; maybe TRBD1 (5 bases). This CDR3 is 14 amino acids long. Trimming stripped 2 bases from V and 3 bases from J, with 11 bases between. CDR1 is LNHDA and CDR2 is SQIVND in the germline V gene (reference sequence). The CDR3 DNA reads TGTGCCAGTAGTATATTGGGGCAGGGCTACGAGCAGTACTTC. Translating it yields CASSILGQGYEQYF.

This clone was seen more than once but under ten times. This rearrangement joins TRBV5-1 to TRBJ1-5; TRBD1 might be the D (5 bases). V was clipped by 4 bases and J by 0 bases, with 11 bases between them. Germline CDR1 SGHRS, CDR2 YFSETQ. CDR3 length: 15 residues. The CDR3 DNA reads TGCGCCAGCAGCCCCGGGACGCATAGCAATCAGCCCCAGCATTTT. Translation gives CASSPGTHSNQPQHF.

The V call is TRBV6-5, the J call TRBJ2-7, with D unclear. Germline CDR1 reads MNHEY; CDR2 reads SVGAGI. The CDR3 is made up of 13 amino acids. V lost 2 bases, J lost 4 bases, and 9 bases lay in between. CDR3 sequence: CASSYRVFYEQYF. DNA of the CDR3: TGTGCCAGCAGTTACAGGGTTTTTTACGAGCAGTACTTC.

The chain recombines TRBV11-3 with TRBJ1-6; D is undetermined. Trimming stripped 3 bases from V and 0 bases from J, with 3 bases between. The germline V gene encodes CDR1 SGHNT and CDR2 YENEEA. This CDR3 is 14 amino acids long. The CDR3 nucleotides are TGTGCCAGCAGCTTCCTCTCCTATAATTCACCCCTCCACTTT. It codes for CASSFLSYNSPLHF. The variable domain in full, with the rest retrieved from reference TRBV11-3 and TRBJ1-6, is EAGVVQSPRYKIIEKKQPVAFWCNPISGHNTLYWYLQNLGQGPELLIRYENEEAVDDSQLPKDRFSAERLKGVDSTLKIQPAELGDSAVYLCASSFLSYNSPLHFGNGTRLTVT.

The chain carries TRBV27 and TRBJ1-5; D possibly corresponds to TRBD1 (6 bases). Germline V gives CDR1 MNHEY, CDR2 SMNVEV (reference sequence). The CDR3 is 12 amino acids. The ends were cut back, 10 bases at V and 5 bases at J, with 12 bases in the middle. CDR3 amino acids: CATYTGYQPQHF. CDR3 in DNA: TGTGCCACCTACACAGGGTATCAGCCCCAGCATTTT.

This clone was seen a handful of times. The chain recombines TRBV28 with TRBJ2-7; 12 positions agree with TRBD2. Germline CDR1 and CDR2: MDHEN and SYDVKM. Losses at the gene ends were 8 bases for V and 7 bases for J; bases not matched to a gene: 6. This CDR3 is 13 amino acids long. CDR3 amino acids: CASPRLAGEEQYF. In DNA, the CDR3 is TGTGCCAGCCCGCGACTAGCGGGGGAAGAGCAGTACTTC.

This sequence joins TRBV4-2 and TRBJ1-2; 10 positions match TRBD1. The junction had 1 base not matched to a gene; V was cut back by 1 base and J by 8 bases. From germline, CDR1 is LGHNA and CDR2 YNFKEQ. CDR3 length: 13 amino acids. The CDR3 region has the DNA TGTGCCAGCAGCCAAGGGGACAGGGGCGGCTACACCTTC. Translated, it gives CASSQGDRGGYTF.

The chain employs TRBV19 and TRBJ2-7; unclear D gene. The length of the CDR3 is 14 residues. V lost 5 bases and J lost 7, with 18 bases in between. The germline CDR1 and CDR2 sequences are LNHDA and SQIVND (reference sequence). The CDR3 reads CASSPRTLSTEQYF. The CDR3 bases are TGTGCCAGTAGTCCCCGGACCCTATCTACAGAGCAGTACTTC.

This clone was observed a single time. J is TRBJ2-3 and V is TRBV27; 12 bases line up with TRBD1. Germline V CDR1 and CDR2: MNHEY, SMNVEV (reference sequence). CDR3 size: 18 residues. The V and J ends lost 6 bases and 2 bases, in that order; junction bases with no gene match: 12. This CDR3 reads CASSRDRGPLTLTDTQYF. CDR3 bases: TGTGCCAGCAGCCGGGACAGGGGGCCCCTAACCCTCACAGATACGCAGTATTTT.

Comments on this clone: One end of the junction does not line up with germline, which may come from a read error. The V gene is TRBV7-7, the J gene TRBJ2-1; 11 bases map to TRBD2. CDR1 and CDR2 (germline): SSHAT, FNYEAQ (reference sequence). The CDR3 totals 14 residues. The CDR3 protein is CASSLSGGANEQFF. The CDR3 DNA follows: TGTGCTAGCAGCCTTAGCGGGGGGGCCAATGAGCAGTTCTTC.

CDR3 sequence: CASSRVSRSTDTQYF. The CDR3, as DNA: TGCGCCAGCAGCCGAGTTTCCAGGAGCACAGATACGCAGTATTTT. The chain employs TRBV4-1 and TRBJ2-3, with no clear D. Trimming took off 4 bases at V and 0 bases at J, with 11 bases between the two ends. The CDR3 is made up of 15 amino acids. CDR1 is MGHRA and CDR2 is YSYEKL in the germline V gene.

The CDR3 loop reads CASSLTPGQGVGELFF. CDR3 DNA: TGCGCCAGCAGCTTGACACCGGGACAGGGGGTCGGGGAGCTGTTTTTT. The chain recombines TRBV5-1 with TRBJ2-2; 11 nucleotides agree with TRBD1. CDR1 and CDR2 (germline): SGHRS, YFSETQ. The CDR3 extends over 16 amino acids. Trimming removed 1 base from V and 7 bases from J; junction bases left unmatched: 6. The full variable domain, with the rest looked up from reference TRBV5-1 and TRBJ2-2, is KAGVTQTPRYLIKTRGQQVTLSCSPISGHRSVSWYQQTPGQGLQFLFEYFSETQRNKGNFPGRFSGRQFSNSRSEMNVSTLELGDSALYLCASSLTPGQGVGELFFGEGSRLTVL.

J is TRBJ2-7 and V is TRBV6-5, with no clear D. Trimming took off 2 bases at V and 3 bases at J, with 8 bases between the two ends. CDR1 and CDR2 from the germline V gene are MNHEY and SVGAGI. The CDR3 is 13 amino acids. Written as DNA, the CDR3 is TGTGCCAGCAGTTACCTAGAGCTCTACGAGCAGTACTTC. The encoded protein is CASSYLELYEQYF.

This clone was counted between two and nine times. This CDR3 is also generated by other DNA sequences in the sample. J is TRBJ2-2 and V is TRBV7-6; either TRBD1 or TRBD2 may fit D (5 bases each). V was cut by 1 base and J by 5 bases, with 5 bases left in between. The CDR3 covers 13 residues. Germline-derived CDR1 and CDR2 are SGHVS and FNYEAQ. In nucleotides, the CDR3 is TGTGCCAGCAGCTTAGGGGGGACCGGGGAGCTGTTTTTT. Protein sequence: CASSLGGTGELFF. The whole variable domain, filled in from reference TRBV7-6 and TRBJ2-2, reads GAGVSQSPRYKVTKRGQDVALRCDPISGHVSLYWYRQALGQGPEFLTYFNYEAQQDKSGLPNDRFSAERPEGSISTLTIQRTEQRDSAMYRCASSLGGTGELFFGEGSRLTVL.

The chain links TRBV12-5 to TRBJ1-4; TRBD1 might be the D (6 bases). The length of the CDR3 is 16 residues. Trimming cost V 0 bases and J 8 bases, with 16 bases left between them. Germline V gene data show CDR1 as LGHNT and CDR2 as FRNRAP. The CDR3 DNA reads as TGTGCTAGTGGTTTGGTAGGGGGGGCCAGGGGCGAAAAACTGTTTTTT. Its protein product is CASGLVGGARGEKLFF.

The chain has TRBV4-1 and TRBJ2-3, with 11 positions matching TRBD2. Unmatched junction bases numbered 0, after V lost 4 bases and J lost 6 bases. This CDR3 comprises 13 residues. Germline CDR1 MGHRA, CDR2 YSYEKL. CDR3 loop: CASSPSGGDTQYF. The CDR3 region has the DNA TGCGCCAGCAGCCCTAGCGGGGGGGATACGCAGTATTTT.

This chain connects TRBV29-1 to TRBJ1-2; 8 nucleotides agree with TRBD1. The germline gives CDR1 SQVTM, CDR2 ANQGSEA. The CDR3 runs 12 residues. V lost 2 bases, J lost 4 bases, and 0 bases stayed unmatched. CDR3 protein: CSVETGGYGYTF. Written as DNA, the CDR3 is TGCAGCGTTGAAACAGGGGGCTATGGCTACACCTTC.